This T cell receptor beta chain was recovered during a study of human T cells and chemical hapten exposure (TCRdb year 2021). Some background on the complete study: For sensitization, 2% DPC in acetone was applied to an approximately 2 cm by approximately 2 cm area of upper inner arm skin. Throughout the roughly 24-week study period, patients were also given weekly therapeutic DPC doses on the scalp. Patch tests used Finn chambers with 0.01% DPC on the upper back, scored after 6 days by International Contact Dermatitis Research Group standards. Most of the patients in the cohort were female, and the cohort covered alopecia areata with under or over 50% scalp involvement, alopecia totalis and alopecia universalis. Libraries were combined into a pool for sequencing, and differences in TCR yield between samples came mainly from small differences in library volumes within the pool. Peripheral blood TCR repertoire changes were tracked in vivo in alopecia patients during primary and secondary sensitization to the hapten diphenylcyclopropenone (DPC). Blood samples were taken from patients before sensitization (week 0) and then at 2, 6 and about 24 weeks after DPC sensitization. About 27 alopecia patients gave blood for TCR sequencing at one to four time points (pre-sensitization, 2, 6 and 24 weeks). Study-level results and caveats: Because all patients had alopecia, a presumed autoimmune disease, the immune response of the patients might differ from that of healthy individuals. No change with DPC sensitization was found in the number of TCRs above 1 in 1000 frequency, and no evidence of global repertoire structure alterations was found. Expanded TCRs formed significantly more large CDR3 similarity clusters than pre-sensitization or healthy control sets, consistent with antigen-driven responses. After repeated subsampling, changes were observed in the strength of the expansion versus patch-test correlation and in the threshold at which the correlation became significant. The number of PT1 expanded TCRs positively correlated with patch test score, significant at thresholds 8, 16 and 32 but not 4.

V sheds 4 bases and J sheds 2 bases, leaving 6 bases between their ends. The germline V gene yields SGHRS for CDR1 and YFSETQ for CDR2. The CDR3 runs 12 residues from the cysteine to the phenylalanine. Just CDR3 DNA is preserved here, 36 bases in frame from base 1. The method was RACE. Sequencing relied on a NextSeq 500. During library preparation, unique molecular identifiers were attached to individual cDNA molecules so that TCRs could be counted in a quantitative, reproducible way. From each blood RNA sample, both TCR alpha and TCR beta chains were sequenced. For the original study's pipeline: Samples had a median of roughly 98,000 TCRs, with a range from roughly 23,224 to 700,000. V, J and CDR3 annotation of the TCR reads was carried out using the Decombinator software suite. For PS versus PT1 abundance plots, all samples were subsampled to the same number of TCRs (28,000). Expanded TCRs were defined as absent before sensitization and observed at least eight times at the 2-week time point. TCRdb reran the public reads through fastp at Q25 and MiXCR, keeping productive beta chains. Rows are combined by CDR3 protein, so each entry shows the most common genes and DNA. The V and J calls and clone size are TCRdb's, not the authors'. Counted in this sample were some 91,000 distinct CDR3 sequences; roughly a quarter of them appeared once. Clones ranked in the top ten supply under 13% of the sample.

As to this clonotype: Its antigen target is currently unknown. No base quality values were provided; no much bigger clone lies one nucleotide off.

What the time point label conveys for this sample: patch test 3, about 24 weeks after DPC sensitization. The meaning of the sample's treatment or condition label: therapeutic diphenylcyclopropenone sensitization with weekly scalp DPC. At each patch-test visit, blood was drawn before the patch test was applied. Patients were considered eligible if aged 18 to 70, diagnosed with alopecia and deemed suitable for DPC therapy, and patients were excluded if pregnant. Total RNA was isolated from unfractionated whole blood collected in Tempus Blood RNA tubes. Sample: whole blood, taken in connection with sensitization to the hapten diphenylcyclopropenone (DPC). The chain couples TRBV5-1 to TRBJ2-5, with the D gene call left open. This TCR derives from a man between 40 and 49 years old with alopecia areata. Some clones in this sample may be carry-over from other donors' samples. The sequenced DNA: TGCGCCAGCAGCATTAATCAAGAGACCCAGTACTTC. Translated, it gives CASSINQETQYF.